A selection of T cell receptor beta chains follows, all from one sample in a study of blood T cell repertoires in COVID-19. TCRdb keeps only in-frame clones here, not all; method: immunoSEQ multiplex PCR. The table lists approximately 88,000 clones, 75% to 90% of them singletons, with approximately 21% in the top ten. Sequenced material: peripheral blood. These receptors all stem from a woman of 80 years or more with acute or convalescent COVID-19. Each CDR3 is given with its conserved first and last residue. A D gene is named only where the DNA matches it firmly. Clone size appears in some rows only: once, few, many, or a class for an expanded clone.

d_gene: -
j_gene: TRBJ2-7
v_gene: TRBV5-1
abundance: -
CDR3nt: TGCGCCAGCAGCTTGTCCGGGGACTCCTACGAGCAGTACTTC
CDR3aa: CASSLSGDSYEQYF

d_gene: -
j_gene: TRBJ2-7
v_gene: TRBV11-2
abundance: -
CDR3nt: TGTGCCAGCAGCTTAGATCGAACGGACATACAGTACTTC
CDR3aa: CASSLDRTDIQYF

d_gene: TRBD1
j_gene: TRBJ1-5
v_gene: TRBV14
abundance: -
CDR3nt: TGTGCCAGCAGCCAGACAGGGCATCAGCCCCAGCATTTT
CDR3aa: CASSQTGHQPQHF

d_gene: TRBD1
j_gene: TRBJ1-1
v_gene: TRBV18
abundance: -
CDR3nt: TGTGCCAGCTCACCACGGACAGGGGCGATTCCAATGAACACTGAAGCTTTCTTT
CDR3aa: CASSPRTGAIPMNTEAFF

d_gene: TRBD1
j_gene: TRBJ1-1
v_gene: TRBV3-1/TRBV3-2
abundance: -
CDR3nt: TGTGCCAGCAGCCACAACAGGGGGGGCACTGAAGCTTTCTTT
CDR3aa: CASSHNRGGTEAFF

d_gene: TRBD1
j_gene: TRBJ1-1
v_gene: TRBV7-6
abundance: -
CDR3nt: TGTGCCAGCAGCTTAGCCCCCGCGACAGGGGGGATGAACACTGAAGCTTTCTTT
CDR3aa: CASSLAPATGGMNTEAFF

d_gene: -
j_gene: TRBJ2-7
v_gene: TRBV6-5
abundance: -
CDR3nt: TGTGCCAGCAGCAAACAGGGAATCCCCTACGAGCAGTACTTC
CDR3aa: CASSKQGIPYEQYF

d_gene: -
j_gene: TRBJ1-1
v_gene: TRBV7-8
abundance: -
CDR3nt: TGTGCCAGCAGCTTAGTGGTACAGGCGAACACTGAAGCTTTCTTT
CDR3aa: CASSLVVQANTEAFF

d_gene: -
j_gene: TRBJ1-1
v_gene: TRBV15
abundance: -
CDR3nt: TGTGCCACCAGCAGAGCGGGGGAAGCTTTCTTT
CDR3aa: CATSRAGEAFF

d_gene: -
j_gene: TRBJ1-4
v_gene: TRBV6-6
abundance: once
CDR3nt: TGTGCCAGCAGTTACCCAATCACAGGGTTTGGAGAAAAACTGTTTTTT
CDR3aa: CASSYPITGFGEKLFF

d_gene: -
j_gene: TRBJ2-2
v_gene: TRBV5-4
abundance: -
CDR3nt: TGTGCCAGCAGCTTGGTCGGAGGGGAGACCGGGGAGCTGTTTTTT
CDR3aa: CASSLVGGETGELFF

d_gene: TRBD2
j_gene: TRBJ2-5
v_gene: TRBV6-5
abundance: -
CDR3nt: TGTGCCAGCAGTTACTCTACTAGCGGGGGGCGGGTGACCCAGTACTTC
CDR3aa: CASSYSTSGGRVTQYF

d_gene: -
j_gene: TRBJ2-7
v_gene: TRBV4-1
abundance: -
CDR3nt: TGCGCCAGCAGCCAAGATTATTCGCCAGCCTACGAGCAGTACTTC
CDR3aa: CASSQDYSPAYEQYF

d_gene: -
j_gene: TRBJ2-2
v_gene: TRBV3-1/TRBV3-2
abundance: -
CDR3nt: TGTGCCAGCAGCCCGGGAACATTTAGTACCGGGGAGCTGTTTTTT
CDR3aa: CASSPGTFSTGELFF

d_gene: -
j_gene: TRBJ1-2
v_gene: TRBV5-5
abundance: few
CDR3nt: TGTGCCAGCAGCCCGGGAGCCCTCAGGAGGGGCTACACCTTC
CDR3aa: CASSPGALRRGYTF

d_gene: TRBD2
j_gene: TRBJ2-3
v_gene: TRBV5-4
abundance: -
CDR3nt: TGTGCCAGCAGCTTGGGACTAGCGGGAGACACAGATACGCAGTATTTT
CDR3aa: CASSLGLAGDTDTQYF

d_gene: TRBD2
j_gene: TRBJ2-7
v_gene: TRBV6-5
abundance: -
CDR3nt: TGTGCCAGCGGGGATCCTAGCGGCTTTTCCTACGAGCAGTACTTC
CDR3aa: CASGDPSGFSYEQYF

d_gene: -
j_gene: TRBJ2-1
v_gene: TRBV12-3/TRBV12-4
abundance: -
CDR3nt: TGTGCCAGCAGCCCCGGGTCAGCGTGGGAGCAGTTCTTC
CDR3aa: CASSPGSAWEQFF